Presented here are 11 T cell receptor beta chains from one specimen sequenced in a study of shared clonotypes between healthy human individuals. Assay: immunoSEQ multiplex PCR; the TCRdb copy retains only in-frame clones and omits some. In the table there are a few million clones, about 90% of which are singletons. Sequencing was carried out using naive CD4+ T cells from PBMCs. The sample's subset: CD45RA+ positively selected. These TCRs come from a man aged 18 to 35 in good health. Some clones in this sample may be carry-over from other donors' samples.

This sequence joins TRBV7-2 and TRBJ2-7; D remains ambiguous. Trimming took 5 bases from V and 9 from J, leaving 23 bases between them. The CDR3 consists of 15 residues. The germline V gene has CDR1 SGHTA and CDR2 FQGNSA. The CDR3 sequence: CASSPFLVVGKAQYF. As DNA, the CDR3 is TGTGCCAGCAGCCCATTTTTGGTGGTCGGTAAGGCGCAGTACTTC.

DNA for the CDR3: TGTGCCAGCAGTGGGGGCGGGAGTAAGAATACGCAGTATTTT. Encoded protein: CASSGGGSKNTQYF. The genes are TRBV5-5 and TRBJ2-3; a weak D match, TRBD2 (7 bases). Trimming took 5 bases from V and 7 from J, leaving 17 bases between them. CDR1 is SGHKS and CDR2 is YYEKEE in the germline V gene (reference sequence). CDR3 length: 14 amino acids.

This chain links TRBV14 with TRBJ1-5, with D hard to call. V lost 1 base and J lost 1, with 5 bases in between. Germline assignment: CDR1 SGHDN and CDR2 FVKESK. There are 14 residues in the CDR3. This CDR3 is CASSQAPSNQPQHF. The DNA for the CDR3 is TGTGCCAGCAGCCAAGCGCCCAGCAATCAGCCCCAGCATTTT.

The V gene is TRBV4-3, the J gene TRBJ1-2; D uncertain. With 0 bases removed from V and 2 bases from J, the gap between germline ends came to 13 bases. The CDR3 has 16 residues. CDR1 is LGHNA and CDR2 is YSLEER in the germline V gene. CDR3: CASSQDTPPRNYGYTF. The DNA of the CDR3 is TGCGCCAGCAGCCAAGATACCCCGCCCCGGAACTATGGCTACACCTTC.

The genes are TRBV6-1 and TRBJ2-7; tentatively, D is TRBD1 (5 bases). The germline V gene has CDR1 MNHNS and CDR2 SASEGT. V dropped 4 bases and J dropped 7 bases, with 20 bases sitting between them. The CDR3 is made up of 15 amino acids. The chain's CDR3 is CASSVAGGAVREQYF. For the CDR3, the DNA is TGTGCCAGCAGTGTGGCCGGTGGGGCGGTCCGGGAGCAGTACTTC.

This sequence joins TRBV5-1 and TRBJ2-2; 10 bases align to TRBD1. This CDR3 is 17 amino acids long. The J segment lost 6 bases and the V segment lost 5 bases, leaving 13 bases of the junction unmatched. CDR1 is SGHRS and CDR2 is YFSETQ in the germline V gene. The CDR3 loop is CASSFYLRQGASGELFF. As DNA, the CDR3 is TGCGCCAGCAGTTTTTATTTGAGACAGGGGGCTTCCGGGGAGCTGTTTTTT.

The chain couples TRBV6-6 to TRBJ2-3; D may be TRBD1 (5 bases). Germline V gene sequence: CDR1 MNHNY, CDR2 SVGAGI (reference sequence). Between the trimmed V and J ends, which lost 2 bases and 4 bases, there was a span of 10 bases. There are 14 residues in the CDR3. The CDR3 nucleotides read TGTGCCAGCAGTTACAGGGGCGACGCAGATACGCAGTATTTT. Translating gives CASSYRGDADTQYF.

The CDR3 sequence is CASAPQQGFYEQYF. CDR3 DNA: TGTGCCAGCGCGCCCCAACAGGGCTTCTACGAGCAGTACTTC. This chain connects TRBV11-2 to TRBJ2-7, with D perhaps matching TRBD1 (6 bases). V was shortened by 8 bases and J by 3 bases, with 17 bases between the two germline ends. The germline CDR1 and CDR2 sequences are SGHAT and FQNNGV. The CDR3 extends over 14 amino acids.

The rearrangement joins TRBV5-1 to TRBJ2-5; the D is unclear. The CDR3 is 13 residues long. The germline CDR1 and CDR2 sequences are SGHRS and YFSETQ. Trimming pared 1 base from V and 2 bases from J, leaving 6 bases between. CDR3 DNA: TGCGCCAGCAGCTTGATCCGACAAGAGACCCAGTACTTC. Its translation: CASSLIRQETQYF. The variable domain in full, completed from reference TRBV5-1 and TRBJ2-5, reads KAGVTQTPRYLIKTRGQQVTLSCSPISGHRSVSWYQQTPGQGLQFLFEYFSETQRNKGNFPGRFSGRQFSNSRSEMNVSTLELGDSALYLCASSLIRQETQYFGPGTRLLVL.

CDR3 amino acids: CASSLGAGVATDTQYF. The CDR3 DNA is TGCGCCAGCAGCTTGGGGGCGGGAGTAGCGACAGATACGCAGTATTTT. V gene TRBV5-1 combines with J gene TRBJ2-3, with TRBD2 matching over 7 bases. The CDR3 runs to 16 residues. V lost 0 bases to trimming and J lost 3 bases; unmatched junction nucleotides: 7. The germline CDR1 and CDR2 sequences are SGHRS and YFSETQ.

V and J are TRBV30 and TRBJ2-3; D not certain. There are 13 residues in the CDR3. The germline V gene encodes CDR1 GTSNPN and CDR2 SVGIG (reference sequence). The V and J ends lost 1 base and 6 bases respectively, with 11 bases between them. Here the CDR3 DNA reads TGTGCCTGGAGTGCGTCCGTTGGTGATACGCAGTATTTT. This gives the protein CAWSASVGDTQYF.